The present T cell receptor (beta chain) was sequenced within a study of T cells in Graves' hyperthyroidism and ophthalmopathy. Findings and limits, study-wide: The model made its ophthalmopathy prediction, and onset followed a median around six months later. The blood repertoire included most of the expanded thyroid clonotypes above 0.001.

From RNA transcripts, TCR beta CDR3 regions were amplified. HTBI primers were used for first-round RT-PCR of the TCR CDR3. TCRdb re-called the multiplex PCR reads with MiXCR, one entry per CDR3 protein. This table holds roughly 700,000 distinct CDR3 sequences, around 15% found once. The sample holds a few counts of this clonotype. Its antigen is undetermined. This sequence may be a read error, since a much larger clone differs from it by one base. The diagnoses drew upon clinical symptoms, serum thyroxine and TRAb, thyroid ultrasound and orbital computed tomography. Per germline, CDR1 MDHEN and CDR2 SYDVKM. Trimming left V 5 bases short and J 10 bases short, with 17 bases between. The CDR3 contains 13 residues.

The sample was blood. This sequence originates from a woman aged 18-29 years with Graves' hyperthyroidism. The J gene is TRBJ1-2, the V gene TRBV28; D remains unclear. CDR3 bases: TGTGCCAGCAGTATCTACAGCGTAGACGACTACACCTTC. Translated: CASSIYSVDDYTF.